This T cell receptor beta chain appears in the sequencing data of a study of blood T cell repertoires in COVID-19. As for the study in general: COVID-19 samples from acute and convalescent phases originated in the United States, Italy and Spain.

TCRdb's table, derived via immunoSEQ multiplex PCR, lists solely in-frame clones and lacks some. The table includes 65,000 or so clones, over 80% detected once. This CDR3 has 17 residues. V was clipped by 8 bases and J by 0 bases, with 23 bases between them. Germline values: CDR1 MNHEY, CDR2 SMNVEV (reference sequence). This chain connects TRBV27 to TRBJ2-7; no clear D. What was sequenced was peripheral blood. This clonotype was obtained from a man aged 25 to 40 with COVID-19, enrolled during active disease. The DNA of the CDR3 is TGTGCCAGCCCTCTCCTGTTCCCTAGTCCTAACTCCTACGAGCAGTACTTC. This codes for CASPLLFPSPNSYEQYF.